Here is one T cell receptor (beta chain) with its context. The V and J ends lost 4 bases and 7 bases, in that order; junction bases with no gene match: 11. This CDR3 is built from 16 residues. Germline values: CDR1 MNHEY, CDR2 SVGAGI. Produced via immunoSEQ multiplex PCR; TCRdb's table is partial and in-frame only. The data contain fewer than 150,000 clones, roughly 80% of them seen just once; the ten biggest clones take up 18%. The record originates from a study of blood T cell repertoires in COVID-19. Across the whole study: Specimens from acute and convalescent COVID-19 originated in the United States, Italy and Spain. PBMCs, B-cell-depleted T cells, or T cells provided the cDNA or gDNA that made up the material.

Everyone who took part was 18 to 89 years old, and they came from about two dozen US areas. Two negative PCRs, clearance, or symptom resolution were required of recovered Cohort 3 donors. The sequence derives from a man in his thirties or forties who had recovered from COVID-19. The V call is TRBV6-5, the J call TRBJ2-2; 8 positions match TRBD1. Sequenced sample: PBMCs or T cells enriched from blood (not recorded which). CDR3 protein: CASSFPGQGRGGELFF. CDR3 nucleotides: TGTGCCAGCAGTTTCCCTGGACAGGGCAGGGGCGGGGAGCTGTTTTTT.